This T cell receptor beta chain was sequenced for a study of OX40 agonist ivuxolimab in advanced cancers. Study-level information: Patients were roughly 83% male with ages roughly 20 to 80, mean approximately 55. Earlier anti-PD-1, anti-PD-L1 or anti-CTLA-4 therapy was permitted; about 39% had received some. In three patients, partial responses were observed, one with hepatocellular carcinoma and two with cutaneous melanoma. Study-level results: Researchers did not establish what antigens the expanded peripheral T cells target.

With respect to this clone: Its antigen is currently unknown.

V dropped 2 bases and J dropped 4; count of bases not matched to a gene: 12. The CDR3 spans 16 residues. Germline loops: CDR1 SGHDT, CDR2 YYEEEE. Sequencing used immunoSEQ multiplex PCR; TCRdb keeps in-frame clones, though not all of them. The sample gives over 45,000 clones, about 93% of which show up once; around a sixth is in the top ten. This specimen was CD4+ or CD8+ T cells sorted from blood, taken in a trial of the OX40 agonist ivuxolimab. This clonotype originated in an adult with an advanced solid tumor such as melanoma, head and neck, liver or kidney cancer. The chain uses TRBV5-6 and TRBJ2-7; 7 bases are a match to TRBD2. This CDR3 reads CASSFWGEGRGYEQYF. In DNA, the CDR3 is TGTGCCAGCAGCTTTTGGGGGGAGGGCCGTGGATACGAGCAGTACTTC.